This note documents a single TCR beta chain sequence. Its antigen is currently unknown. The investigators split CD4+ cells into a CD45RA+ naive subset and a CD45RA-negative memory subset. The sample belongs to a study of shared clonotypes between healthy human individuals. Study-wide findings and caveats: What limited the represented genetic and exposure-history diversity was the small number of donors. Researchers sampled only blood; tissue repertoires likely differ.

The authors ran the assay at deep level. Here immunoSEQ multiplex PCR was the method, and the copy in TCRdb shows in-frame clones only, minus some. The sample lists hundreds of thousands of clones; roughly 73% were seen once. Germline V CDR1 and CDR2: SGHRS, YFSETQ. Losses at the gene ends were 1 base for V and 9 bases for J; bases not matched to a gene: 15. The length of the CDR3 is 17 residues. The sequencing input was memory CD4+ T cells sorted from blood. Subset meaning: CD45RA-negative fraction. This TCR came from a woman aged 25 to 45 in good health. The rearrangement links TRBV5-1 to TRBJ2-1; 8 bases match TRBD2. In nucleotides, the CDR3 is TGCGCCAGCAGCTTGATCCTAGCGGGCACCCAAAGGGGTGAGCAGTTCTTC. This codes for CASSLILAGTQRGEQFF.